A single sample gave rise to the 28 T cell receptor beta chains below, sequenced in a study of T cells in Graves' hyperthyroidism and ophthalmopathy. Amplification targeted TCR beta CDR3 regions from RNA transcripts. The TCR CDR3 was amplified in a first-round RT-PCR using the HTBI primer set. TCRdb used MiXCR to reprocess the multiplex PCR reads, holding one entry per CDR3 protein. This sample has roughly 720,000 distinct CDR3 sequences; approximately 15% occur once, and the top ten carry less than 20%. Source material: blood. The origin of the receptors is a man in his fifties with Graves' hyperthyroidism.

This clonotype turned up a few times. The chain uses TRBV7-2 and TRBJ2-5, with TRBD1 identical over 9 bases. The CDR3 covers 15 residues. Germline V CDR1 and CDR2: SGHTA, FQGNSA. Trimming took 11 bases from V and 1 from J; bases not matched to a gene: 11. CDR3 region: CACQPGQGVQETQYF. The CDR3 region has the DNA TGTGCCTGCCAACCGGGACAGGGAGTCCAAGAGACCCAGTACTTC.

The chain combines TRBV7-2 with TRBJ2-1; D is ambiguous. The CDR3 has 15 residues. Trimming cost V 4 bases and J 0 bases, with 10 bases left between them. Germline V gene lookup returns CDR1 SGHTA and CDR2 FQGNSA. The CDR3 protein is CASSSRQSSYNEQFF. CDR3 nucleotides: TGTGCCAGCAGCTCAAGACAAAGCTCCTACAATGAGCAGTTCTTC.

The chain is built from TRBV20-1 and TRBJ2-7; tentative D call: TRBD2 (6 bases). Germline CDR1 and CDR2: DFQATT and SNEGSKA (reference sequence). With 6 bases removed from V and 0 bases from J, the gap between germline ends came to 15 bases. The CDR3 runs 14 residues. Written as DNA, the CDR3 is TGCAGTGCCCTCCGGGACTCGAGCTCCTACGAGCAGTACTTC. Protein sequence: CSALRDSSSYEQYF.

The chain uses TRBV7-9 and TRBJ2-7; D is possibly TRBD2 (6 bases). The germline V and J ends were trimmed by 7 bases and 7 bases, with 17 bases remaining between them. The CDR3 is 13 amino acids. Per the germline V gene, CDR1 is SEHNR and CDR2 is FQNEAQ (reference sequence). The chain's CDR3 is CASTPYRAGEQYF. CDR3 nucleotides: TGTGCCAGCACCCCTTACCGGGCGGGAGAGCAGTACTTC.

CDR3 sequence reads: CASSSWTGLYTEAFF. CDR3 DNA: TGTGCCAGCAGTTCTTGGACAGGGTTGTACACTGAAGCTTTCTTT. This rearrangement joins TRBV27 to TRBJ1-1, with TRBD1 matching 8 bases. Trimming removed 4 bases from V and 3 bases from J; junction bases left unmatched: 7. This CDR3 contains 15 residues. From germline, CDR1 is MNHEY and CDR2 SMNVEV (reference sequence).

This clonotype was found many times. This chain joins TRBV7-8 and TRBJ2-5, with a weak D call TRBD1 (5 bases). Between the trimmed V and J ends, which lost 7 bases and 4 bases, there was a span of 19 bases. From germline, CDR1 is SGHVS and CDR2 FQNEAQ. CDR3 length: 15 residues. CDR3: CASKRARALGETQYF. The DNA for the CDR3 is TGTGCCAGCAAAAGGGCCAGGGCGCTCGGAGAGACCCAGTACTTC.

V and J are TRBV24-1 and TRBJ2-1; 12 bases agree with TRBD2. Germline V gene data show CDR1 as KGHDR and CDR2 as SFDVKD. The CDR3 extends over 16 amino acids. J gave up 2 bases and V 2 bases, and 0 bases lay outside the gene matches. The CDR3 DNA is TGTGCCACCAGTGATTGGACTAGCGGGGCCTACAATGAGCAGTTCTTC. Its protein is CATSDWTSGAYNEQFF.

In this sample, this clonotype turned up many times. The chain couples TRBV5-1 to TRBJ2-7, with D possibly TRBD1 on 6 matching bases. The CDR3 runs 14 residues. CDR1 SGHRS and CDR2 YFSETQ come from the germline V gene. Trimming shortened V by 4 bases and J by 0 bases, and 11 bases separated the two germline ends. The CDR3 protein is CASSQADSSYEQYF. The CDR3 nucleotides read TGCGCCAGCAGCCAAGCGGACAGCTCCTACGAGCAGTACTTC.

This clonotype showed up many times. DNA of the CDR3: TGTGCCAGCAGCTCCCTGGGGCTAGCGGGAGAAAGGAAGTACTTC. Translating it yields CASSSLGLAGERKYF. The chain has TRBV7-2 and TRBJ2-5; 10 positions match TRBD2. CDR1 and CDR2 (germline): SGHTA, FQGNSA. The CDR3 contains 15 residues. Trimming took 4 bases from V and 12 from J; bases not matched to a gene: 14.

This clonotype was picked up many times. V and J are TRBV18 and TRBJ2-4, with D perhaps assigned TRBD1 or TRBD2 (5 bases each). CDR1 KGHSH and CDR2 LQKENI come from the germline V gene. The CDR3 extends over 14 amino acids. V lost 0 bases to trimming and J lost 7 bases, with 10 bases between them. The CDR3 is CASSPPVGANIQYF. The CDR3 nucleotides are TGTGCCAGCTCACCACCGGTCGGGGCGAACATTCAGTACTTC. The variable domain in full, with the rest retrieved from reference TRBV18 and TRBJ2-4, is NAGVMQNPRHLVRRRGQEARLRCSPMKGHSHVYWYRQLPEEGLKFMVYLQKENIIDESGMPKERFSAEFPKEGPSILRIQQVVRGDSAAYFCASSPPVGANIQYFGAGTRLSVL.

This clonotype occurred a few times. The chain carries TRBV6-1 and TRBJ1-5; weak D call: TRBD1 (5 bases). V shed 5 bases and J shed 1 base, with 12 bases lying between them. Germline V lookup: CDR1 MNHNS, CDR2 SASEGT. The CDR3 loop spans 15 amino acids. The CDR3 here is CASSHGGWSNQPQHF. DNA for the CDR3: TGTGCCAGCAGTCATGGGGGGTGGAGCAATCAGCCCCAGCATTTT.

This clonotype was seen only a few times. The V call is TRBV5-1, the J call TRBJ2-3, with D perhaps given as TRBD1 or TRBD2 (5 bases each). CDR1 and CDR2 from the germline V gene are SGHRS and YFSETQ. V was clipped by 5 bases and J by 5 bases, with 15 bases between them. The CDR3 consists of 14 residues. CDR3 nucleotide sequence: TGCGCCAGCAGACCCGACGGGGCTGTAGATACGCAGTATTTT. Amino acids: CASRPDGAVDTQYF.

This clonotype was observed a single time. J is TRBJ2-7 and V is TRBV18, with TRBD2 matching 8 bases. The CDR3 totals 17 residues. The germline gives CDR1 KGHSH, CDR2 LQKENI. Trimming at V came to 6 bases and at J to 5 bases, leaving 18 bases not matched to a gene. The CDR3 region has the DNA TGTGCCAGCTCGATTTCGGGAACGCCGGGAGGGCCAGACGAGCAGTACTTC. This sequence encodes CASSISGTPGGPDEQYF. Full variable domain (outside the CDR3, taken from reference TRBV18 and TRBJ2-7): NAGVMQNPRHLVRRRGQEARLRCSPMKGHSHVYWYRQLPEEGLKFMVYLQKENIIDESGMPKERFSAEFPKEGPSILRIQQVVRGDSAAYFCASSISGTPGGPDEQYFGPGTRLTVT.

There are many counts of this clonotype. V usage is TRBV30 and J usage is TRBJ2-2; no firm D call. CDR1 GTSNPN and CDR2 SVGIG come from the germline V gene (reference sequence). V was cut by 0 bases and J by 4 bases, with 12 bases left in between. This CDR3 is built from 15 residues. Here the CDR3 DNA reads TGTGCCTGGAGTGTACGGGTTTGGGGCACCGGGGAGCTGTTTTTT. Its translation: CAWSVRVWGTGELFF.

This clonotype has at least ten counts. This sequence joins TRBV2 and TRBJ2-7; the match to TRBD1 covers 9 bases. Germline V lookup: CDR1 SNHLY, CDR2 FYNNEI. V lost 1 base to trimming and J lost 3 bases; unmatched junction nucleotides: 10. CDR3 length equals 17 residues. CDR3 amino acids: CASSEDRTGTGFYEQYF. CDR3 nucleotides: TGTGCCAGCAGTGAAGATAGGACCGGGACAGGGTTCTACGAGCAGTACTTC. The full variable domain, its missing parts supplied by reference TRBV2 and TRBJ2-7, is EPEVTQTPSHQVTQMGQEVILRCVPISNHLYFYWYRQILGQKVEFLVSFYNNEISEKSEIFDDQFSVERPDGSNFTLKIRSTKLEDSAMYFCASSEDRTGTGFYEQYFGPGTRLTVT.

The gene calls are TRBV30 and TRBJ2-7; D may be TRBD2 (5 bases). Germline lookup yields CDR1 GTSNPN and CDR2 SVGIG (reference sequence). The CDR3 is 17 amino acids. Trimming removed 5 bases from V and 0 bases from J, with 23 bases in between. CDR3 amino acids: CAWCLGDYTKSSYEQYF. The CDR3 DNA sequence: TGTGCCTGGTGTCTTGGTGACTACACTAAGAGCTCCTACGAGCAGTACTTC.

This clonotype was seen at least ten times. V and J are TRBV9 and TRBJ1-4; the D gene is possibly TRBD1 (5 bases). The germline gives CDR1 SGDLS, CDR2 YYNGEE. Trimming stripped 0 bases from V and 8 bases from J, with 17 bases between. This CDR3 spans 16 amino acids. This CDR3 is CASSVGTGTFNEKLFF. The DNA of the CDR3 is TGTGCCAGCAGCGTAGGTACAGGCACCTTCAACGAAAAACTGTTTTTT.

The chain uses TRBV19 and TRBJ1-2; possibly TRBD1 for D (6 bases). Per the germline V gene, CDR1 is LNHDA and CDR2 is SQIVND (reference sequence). Trimming took 7 bases from V and 6 from J, leaving 15 bases between them. This CDR3 comprises 13 residues. The CDR3 spells CASTPTGINGYTF. The CDR3 bases are TGTGCCAGTACCCCTACAGGGATTAATGGCTACACCTTC.

V gene TRBV5-6 combines with J gene TRBJ2-2; 9 bases agree with TRBD2. Trimming removed 5 bases from V and 4 bases from J; junction bases left unmatched: 6. Germline V gives CDR1 SGHDT, CDR2 YYEEEE. The CDR3 is made up of 15 amino acids. CDR3 nucleotide sequence: TGTGCCAGCAGGCGGGAGGGCCTGTTCACCGGGGAGCTGTTTTTT. Translating gives CASRREGLFTGELFF.

This clonotype showed up just a few times. The rearrangement joins TRBV15 to TRBJ2-6; 8 bases line up with TRBD2. The CDR3 sequence is 17 residues long. Losses at the gene ends were 0 bases for V and 2 bases for J; bases not matched to a gene: 3. Per germline, CDR1 LNHNV and CDR2 YYDKDF (reference sequence). CDR3 in DNA: TGTGCCACCAGCAGAGATAAGGGACTAGCTGGGGCCAACGTCCTGACTTTC. Encoded protein: CATSRDKGLAGANVLTF.

The sample holds many counts of this clonotype. This sequence joins TRBV6-5 and TRBJ2-2, with D uncertain. The CDR3 loop spans 14 amino acids. Germline loops: CDR1 MNHEY, CDR2 SVGAGI. V dropped 2 bases and J dropped 1 base, with 5 bases sitting between them. The CDR3 bases are TGTGCCAGCAGTTACGCGGAGAACACCGGGGAGCTGTTTTTT. Its translation is CASSYAENTGELFF.

This clonotype occurred many times. V and J are TRBV11-2 and TRBJ2-3; D is ambiguous. The germline V and J ends were trimmed by 5 bases and 2 bases, with 14 bases remaining between them. This CDR3 spans 15 amino acids. The germline V gene has CDR1 SGHAT and CDR2 FQNNGV. The CDR3 spells CASSPRFSVTDTQYF. The CDR3 coding sequence is TGTGCCAGCAGCCCTAGGTTTTCGGTCACAGATACGCAGTATTTT.

Only a few counts were recorded for this clonotype. V and J are TRBV12-3 or TRBV12-4 and TRBJ2-1, with 10 bases that match TRBD1. V lost 3 bases, J lost 9 bases, and 17 bases stayed unmatched. CDR3 length equals 18 residues. CDR3 nucleotides: TGTGCCAGCAGTTTTCGGCTCATAAGAACGACAGGGGGCGGTGAGCAGTTCTTC. It specifies CASSFRLIRTTGGGEQFF.

This clonotype has a count of ten or more. The chain joins TRBV28 to TRBJ1-1; 7 bases are a match to TRBD1. Germline trimming cut 4 bases from V and 1 base from J; bases unmatched to any gene: 3. CDR3 length: 14 amino acids. Germline CDR1 MDHEN, CDR2 SYDVKM. In DNA form, the CDR3 reads TGTGCCAGCAGTTATGGACAGGCGAACACTGAAGCTTTCTTT. This sequence encodes CASSYGQANTEAFF.

This clonotype has ten or more counts. The chain employs TRBV7-2 and TRBJ2-5, with D hard to call. Germline loops: CDR1 SGHTA, CDR2 FQGNSA. The CDR3 is 15 amino acids. The V end was cut by 2 bases, the J end by 0 bases, with 10 bases between. CDR3 residues: CASSLSLVHQETQYF. CDR3 DNA: TGTGCCAGCAGCTTAAGTCTGGTCCACCAAGAGACCCAGTACTTC.

This clonotype appeared many times. The chain is built from TRBV11-2 and TRBJ2-7; D perhaps matches TRBD2 (6 bases). The V gene lost 6 bases and the J gene lost 0 bases, with 18 bases spanning the gap. This CDR3 has 16 residues. The germline V gene encodes CDR1 SGHAT and CDR2 FQNNGV. CDR3 amino acids: CASSYQGSGYSYEQYF. As DNA, the CDR3 is TGTGCCAGCAGTTACCAAGGAAGCGGGTACTCCTACGAGCAGTACTTC.

V usage is TRBV5-1 and J usage is TRBJ2-7, with TRBD1 identical over 8 bases. From germline, CDR1 is SGHRS and CDR2 YFSETQ. The CDR3 runs to 14 residues. V gave up 1 base and J gave up 5 bases; unmatched junction bases: 5. The CDR3 protein is CASSLRGQEDEQYF. The CDR3 region has the DNA TGCGCCAGCAGCTTGAGGGGACAGGAGGACGAGCAGTACTTC.

This clonotype was seen many times. The rearrangement joins TRBV6-5 to TRBJ1-1; D not certain. The germline V gene encodes CDR1 MNHEY and CDR2 SVGAGI. V was pared by 2 bases and J by 4 bases, with 14 bases between. CDR3 size: 15 residues. In nucleotides, the CDR3 is TGTGCCAGCAGTTACACCGGTGGGGTAGGCACTGAAGCTTTCTTT. As protein: CASSYTGGVGTEAFF.